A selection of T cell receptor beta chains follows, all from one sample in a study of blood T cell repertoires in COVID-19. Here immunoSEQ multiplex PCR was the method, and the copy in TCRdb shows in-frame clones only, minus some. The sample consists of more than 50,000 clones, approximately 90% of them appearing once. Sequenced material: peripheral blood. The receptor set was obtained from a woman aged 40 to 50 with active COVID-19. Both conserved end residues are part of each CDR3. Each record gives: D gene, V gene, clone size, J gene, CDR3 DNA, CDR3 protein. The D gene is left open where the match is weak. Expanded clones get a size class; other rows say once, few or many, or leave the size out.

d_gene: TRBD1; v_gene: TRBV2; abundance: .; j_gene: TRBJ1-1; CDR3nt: TGTGCCAGCAGTGGGGCCAAAAACTATCGGGACAGGGGGTATATAGCTGAAGCTTTCTTT; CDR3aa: CASSGAKNYRDRGYIAEAFF
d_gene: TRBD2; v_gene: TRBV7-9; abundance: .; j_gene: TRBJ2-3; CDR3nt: TGTGCCAGCAGCCTTCTAGCGGGGACCGATACGCAGTATTTT; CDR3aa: CASSLLAGTDTQYF
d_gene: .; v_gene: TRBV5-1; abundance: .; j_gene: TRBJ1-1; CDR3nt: TGCGCCAGCAGTTTTTCCCCAGGCAGGGGGAACACTGAAGCTTTCTTT; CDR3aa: CASSFSPGRGNTEAFF
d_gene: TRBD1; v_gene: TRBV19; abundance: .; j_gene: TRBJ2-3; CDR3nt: TGTGCCAGTAGTATGGGCAGACAGGGGAGCACAGATACGCAGTATTTT; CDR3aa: CASSMGRQGSTDTQYF
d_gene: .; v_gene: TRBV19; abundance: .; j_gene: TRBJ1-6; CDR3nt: TGTGCCAGTAGTATAGTTGGGGGCCCAGCGGGGAATTCACCCCTCCACTTT; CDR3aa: CASSIVGGPAGNSPLHF
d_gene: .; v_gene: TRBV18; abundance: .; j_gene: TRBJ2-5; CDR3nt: TGTGCCAGCTCACCTGTTCGGGGGAGCCAAGAGACCCAGTACTTC; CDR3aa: CASSPVRGSQETQYF
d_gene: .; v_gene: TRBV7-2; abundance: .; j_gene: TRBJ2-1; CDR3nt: TGTGCCAGCAGCTTAGCGATGGGCCAGGGCTTGTTTGAGCAGTTCTTC; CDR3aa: CASSLAMGQGLFEQFF
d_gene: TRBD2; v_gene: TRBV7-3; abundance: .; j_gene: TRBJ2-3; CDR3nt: TGTGCCAGCAGCCCTCAGGGACTAGTAACAGATACGCAGTATTTT; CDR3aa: CASSPQGLVTDTQYF
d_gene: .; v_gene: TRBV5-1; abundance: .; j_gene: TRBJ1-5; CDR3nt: TGCGCCAGCAGCTTGTGGGGCAGACAGCCCCAGCATTTT; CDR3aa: CASSLWGRQPQHF
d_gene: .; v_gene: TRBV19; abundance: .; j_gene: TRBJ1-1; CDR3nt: TGTGCCAGTCAAACACACCAGAACACTGAAGCTTTCTTT; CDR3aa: CASQTHQNTEAFF
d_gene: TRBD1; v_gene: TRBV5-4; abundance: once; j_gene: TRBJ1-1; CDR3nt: TGTGCCAGCAGCACGGACAGGGACACTGAAGCTTTCTTT; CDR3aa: CASSTDRDTEAFF
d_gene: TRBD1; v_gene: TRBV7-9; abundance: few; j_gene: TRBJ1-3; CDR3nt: TGTGCCAGCAGCCTTTGGACAGGGGCCGCCTTCTCTGGAAACACCATATATTTT; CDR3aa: CASSLWTGAAFSGNTIYF
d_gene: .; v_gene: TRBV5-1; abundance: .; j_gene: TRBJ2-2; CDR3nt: TGCGCCAGCAGTTCGGCGGGTGCCACCGGGGAGCTGTTTTTT; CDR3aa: CASSSAGATGELFF
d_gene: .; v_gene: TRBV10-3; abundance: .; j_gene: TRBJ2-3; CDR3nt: TGTGCCGTGACAGGTGCTAGCACAGATACGCAGTATTTT; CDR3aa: CAVTGASTDTQYF
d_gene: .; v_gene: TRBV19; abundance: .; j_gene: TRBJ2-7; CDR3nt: TGTGCCAGTAGTATCGGTTCGGGGGACGAGCAGTACTTC; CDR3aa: CASSIGSGDEQYF
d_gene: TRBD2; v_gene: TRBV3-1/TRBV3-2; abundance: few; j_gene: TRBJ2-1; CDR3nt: TGTGCCAGCAGCCAAGATCGAACGGGGGGAGCCCTCTACAATGAGCAGTTCTTC; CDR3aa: CASSQDRTGGALYNEQFF
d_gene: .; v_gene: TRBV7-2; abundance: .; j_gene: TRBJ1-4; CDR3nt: TGTGCCAGCACCGGGACACCTAATGAAAAACTGTTTTTT; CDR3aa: CASTGTPNEKLFF
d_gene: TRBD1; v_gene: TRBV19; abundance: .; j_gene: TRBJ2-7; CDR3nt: TGTGCCAGTAGTTCATCGTACAGACAGGGTACCTACGAGCAGTACTTC; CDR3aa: CASSSSYRQGTYEQYF
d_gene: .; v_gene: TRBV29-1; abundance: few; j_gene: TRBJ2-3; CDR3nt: TGCAGCGTTGTACGCCAGAGCACAGATACGCAGTATTTT; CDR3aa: CSVVRQSTDTQYF
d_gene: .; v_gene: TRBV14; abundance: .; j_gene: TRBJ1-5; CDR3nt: TGTGCCAGCAGCCACAAGAACAGGGTGATGAGGGATAGCAATCAGCCCCAGCATTTT; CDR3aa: CASSHKNRVMRDSNQPQHF
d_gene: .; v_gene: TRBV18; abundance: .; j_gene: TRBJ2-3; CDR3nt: TGTGCCAGCTCATCCCCGACTCCCCCAGATACGCAGTATTTT; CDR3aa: CASSSPTPPDTQYF
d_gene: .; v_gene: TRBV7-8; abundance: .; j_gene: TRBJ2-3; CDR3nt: TGTGCCAGCAGCTTACTAGGGGGTACCCCCACAGATACGCAGTATTTT; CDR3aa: CASSLLGGTPTDTQYF
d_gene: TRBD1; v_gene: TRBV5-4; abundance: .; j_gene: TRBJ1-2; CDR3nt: TGTGCCAGCAGTCCGGGACAGGGTAGCCGCTATGGCTACACCTTC; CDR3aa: CASSPGQGSRYGYTF
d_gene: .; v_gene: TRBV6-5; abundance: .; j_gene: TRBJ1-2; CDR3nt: TGTGCCAGCAGTTTACCGGGCCACCGGGAAGGCTACACCTTC; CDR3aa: CASSLPGHREGYTF
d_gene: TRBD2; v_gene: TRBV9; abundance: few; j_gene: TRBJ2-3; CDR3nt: TGTGCCAGCAGCGTAGTCGACGGGGGGGCCGGCACAGATACGCAGTATTTT; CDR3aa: CASSVVDGGAGTDTQYF
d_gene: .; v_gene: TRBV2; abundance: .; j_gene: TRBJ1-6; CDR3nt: TGTGCCAATCGGGGGGTTAGGGATTCACCCCTCCACTTT; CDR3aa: CANRGVRDSPLHF
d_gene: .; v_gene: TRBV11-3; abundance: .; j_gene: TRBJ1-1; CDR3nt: TGTGCCAGCAGCCCGGGTGGACAGAGAAACACTGAAGCTTTCTTT; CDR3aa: CASSPGGQRNTEAFF